Included here is one T cell receptor (beta chain) sequence, with context. Its target is unknown. The sample belongs to a study of vaccination effects on CD4 cells after COVID-19. Looking at the study overall: In culture with 10 IU/ml IL-2 and approximately 9.1 ug/ml peptides, PBMC were grown at around 1.8 million per well.

Findings and caveats of the study: Substantial clonal contraction characterized both infection- and vaccine-induced clones late after vaccination.

Clones were sequenced by immunoSEQ multiplex PCR, and TCRdb holds only the in-frame ones, with some missing. The table lists approximately 60,000 clones, 55% to 75% of them singletons. The CDR3 runs to 13 residues. Trimming took 0 bases from V and 5 from J, leaving 10 bases between them. Germline CDR1 GTSNPN, CDR2 SVGIG (reference sequence). With 9 to 11 days of culture completed, CD4+ T cells were isolated. The person had PCR-confirmed SARS-CoV-2 infection between March and December 2020. On both days 3 and 7, half of the culture medium was replaced with IL-2 medium. Sequences were derived from CD4+ T cells from PBMCs cultured without peptide, sampled before COVID-19 vaccination. The gene calls are TRBV30 and TRBJ1-1; TRBD1 is a possible D gene (6 bases). The receptor was isolated from a human donor who had a prior SARS-CoV-2 infection. CDR3 sequence reads: CAWSVEGGTEAFF. The CDR3 DNA sequence: TGTGCCTGGAGTGTGGAGGGGGGAACTGAAGCTTTCTTT. Based on the CDR3 plus reference TRBV30 and TRBJ1-1, the full variable domain is SQTIHQWPATLVQPVGSPLSLECTVEGTSNPNLYWYRQAAGRGLQLLFYSVGIGQISSEVPQNLSASRPQDRQFILSSKKLLLSDSGFYLCAWSVEGGTEAFFGQGTRLTVV.